This TCR beta chain stems from a study of blood T cell repertoires in COVID-19. Study context: Acute-phase and convalescent COVID-19 samples originated in the United States, Italy and Spain.

In the source study's methods: Nucleated cell number was recorded as an estimate derived from reference gene primer amplification. Sequencing used immunoSEQ multiplex PCR; TCRdb keeps in-frame clones, though not all of them. Clone size and the V and J calls come from that table; the DNA yielded D and trimming. The data hold approximately 340,000 clones, with about 87% observed a single time. Seattle's cohort entered during active infection and was followed longitudinally. The CDR3 has 14 amino acids. V was cut by 6 bases and J by 1 base, with 10 bases left in between. Germline V CDR1 and CDR2: SNHLY, FYNNEI.

The sequenced material came from peripheral blood. The chain uses TRBV2 and TRBJ1-5; possibly TRBD1 for D (5 bases). This clonotype originated in a man aged 30 to 39 with COVID-19, enrolled during active disease. This chain's CDR3 is CASRRGGSNQPQHF. CDR3 nucleotide sequence: TGTGCCAGCAGACGGGGGGGAAGCAATCAGCCCCAGCATTTT.